The 25 T cell receptor beta chains below come from one sample, sequenced in a study of blood T cell repertoires in COVID-19. TCRdb keeps only in-frame clones here, not all; method: immunoSEQ multiplex PCR. The table includes more than 200,000 clones, about four fifths detected once. Input material: peripheral blood. Receptors originate from a woman aged 80 or older with acute or convalescent COVID-19.

The rearrangement links TRBV5-1 to TRBJ2-3, with a tentative D call TRBD2 (5 bases). Germline CDR1 and CDR2: SGHRS and YFSETQ. The CDR3 runs 17 residues. The V end lost 4 bases, the J end lost 4 bases, and 22 bases lay between the germline ends. CDR3 in amino acids: CASSRLSGSYSPDTQYF. The CDR3 DNA reads TGCGCCAGCAGCCGCCTGAGCGGTTCATATTCTCCAGATACGCAGTATTTT.

The chain is built from TRBV18 and TRBJ1-6; 8 nucleotides line up with TRBD1. The V and J ends lost 5 bases and 5 bases, in that order; junction bases with no gene match: 2. Germline loops: CDR1 KGHSH, CDR2 LQKENI. There are 14 residues in the CDR3. The CDR3 loop is CASSGQGNNSPLHF. The CDR3 DNA sequence: TGTGCCAGCTCAGGACAGGGTAATAATTCACCCCTCCACTTT.

V usage is TRBV5-1 and J usage is TRBJ1-4; possibly TRBD1 for D (5 bases). This CDR3 has 14 amino acids. V was pared by 7 bases and J by 0 bases, with 10 bases between. Germline CDR1 is SGHRS and CDR2 is YFSETQ. CDR3 loop: CASSLTATNEKLFF. DNA for the CDR3: TGCGCCAGCTCGTTGACAGCAACTAATGAAAAACTGTTTTTT.

This sequence joins TRBV19 and TRBJ2-1; 8 positions match TRBD2. CDR1 LNHDA and CDR2 SQIVND come from the germline V gene (reference sequence). The CDR3 runs 17 residues. V lost 0 bases to trimming and J lost 0 bases; unmatched junction nucleotides: 4. This chain's CDR3 is CASSIELAVSSYNEQFF. For the CDR3, the DNA is TGTGCCAGTAGTATAGAACTAGCGGTCAGCTCCTACAATGAGCAGTTCTTC.

Written as DNA, the CDR3 is TGTGCCAGCGAACGGAGCAATCAGCCCCAGCATTTT. Its translation is CASERSNQPQHF. The chain combines TRBV19 with TRBJ1-5; D uncertain. Germline V gene data show CDR1 as LNHDA and CDR2 as SQIVND (reference sequence). V gave up 9 bases and J gave up 1 base, with 7 bases separating them. CDR3 size: 12 residues.

This chain links TRBV11-1 with TRBJ2-5; 11 bases match TRBD2. CDR1 and CDR2 from the germline V gene are SGHAT and FQDESV (reference sequence). The CDR3 has 15 residues. The V segment lost 4 bases and the J segment 0 bases; nucleotides outside the gene matches: 1. The CDR3 coding sequence is TGTGCCAGCAGCTCTAGCGGGGGGTACCAAGAGACCCAGTACTTC. It codes for CASSSSGGYQETQYF.

The gene calls are TRBV19 and TRBJ2-1; 10 bases map to TRBD2. The ends lost 3 bases at V and 4 bases at J; junction bases unmatched: 6. Germline V lookup: CDR1 LNHDA, CDR2 SQIVND (reference sequence). The CDR3 runs 16 residues. This CDR3 is CASSMIAGGFYNEQFF. DNA for the CDR3: TGTGCCAGTAGTATGATAGCGGGGGGATTTTACAATGAGCAGTTCTTC.

The rearrangement links TRBV18 to TRBJ1-1; D is possibly TRBD1 (5 bases). In germline, CDR1 is KGHSH, CDR2 LQKENI. With 6 bases removed from V and 0 bases from J, the gap between germline ends came to 14 bases. The CDR3 is 15 amino acids. The CDR3 DNA reads as TGTGCCAGCTCGCCCCAGGGTGGGATGAACACTGAAGCTTTCTTT. Translating it yields CASSPQGGMNTEAFF.

The gene calls are TRBV9 and TRBJ2-3; D may be TRBD1 (5 bases). Looked up from germline, CDR1 is SGDLS and CDR2 is YYNGEE. CDR3 length: 17 residues. Between the trimmed V and J ends, which lost 0 bases and 4 bases, there was a span of 18 bases. The CDR3 DNA sequence: TGTGCCAGCAGCGTAGTTCAAACAGGTTCGGTCGCAGATACGCAGTATTTT. Translation gives CASSVVQTGSVADTQYF. Based on the CDR3 plus reference TRBV9 and TRBJ2-3, the full variable domain is DSGVTQTPKHLITATGQRVTLRCSPRSGDLSVYWYQQSLDQGLQFLIQYYNGEERAKGNILERFSAQQFPDLHSELNLSSLELGDSALYFCASSVVQTGSVADTQYFGPGTRLTVL.

This sequence joins TRBV10-3 and TRBJ2-1, with 9 bases lining up with TRBD2. V was pared by 3 bases and J by 2 bases, with 11 bases of the junction left unmatched. CDR3 size: 18 residues. CDR1 is ENHRY, CDR2 SYGVKD, per germline. The CDR3, as DNA: TGTGCCATCAGTGACCCCGACCTAGCGGGGAGCACCTACAATGAGCAGTTCTTC. Amino acids: CAISDPDLAGSTYNEQFF.

The V call is TRBV7-9, the J call TRBJ2-1, with a tentative D call TRBD2 (5 bases). The CDR3 is made up of 16 amino acids. V shed 3 bases and J shed 8 bases, with 20 bases lying between them. Germline V gene lookup returns CDR1 SEHNR and CDR2 FQNEAQ (reference sequence). In nucleotides, the CDR3 is TGTGCCAGCAGCTTCGGAGAGGGCGCCGGGCGGTATGAGCAGTTCTTC. This sequence encodes CASSFGEGAGRYEQFF.

The rearrangement uses TRBV28 and TRBJ1-5; TRBD1 aligns across 10 bases. Germline assignment: CDR1 MDHEN and CDR2 SYDVKM. V lost 6 bases, J lost 5 bases, and 4 bases stayed unmatched. This CDR3 has 14 amino acids. The CDR3 DNA sequence: TGTGCCAGCAGAGGGACAGGGGATCATCAGCCCCAGCATTTT. Its protein product is CASRGTGDHQPQHF.

This sequence joins TRBV9 and TRBJ1-2, with D unclear. Per the germline V gene, CDR1 is SGDLS and CDR2 is YYNGEE. The CDR3 loop spans 13 amino acids. V shed 5 bases and J shed 5 bases, with 13 bases lying between them. This CDR3 is CASSASGEYGYTF. The CDR3 DNA reads as TGTGCCAGCAGTGCCTCAGGCGAGTATGGCTACACCTTC. Based on the CDR3 plus reference TRBV9 and TRBJ1-2, the full variable domain is DSGVTQTPKHLITATGQRVTLRCSPRSGDLSVYWYQQSLDQGLQFLIQYYNGEERAKGNILERFSAQQFPDLHSELNLSSLELGDSALYFCASSASGEYGYTFGSGTRLTVV.

This chain connects TRBV27 to TRBJ1-4; 10 nucleotides agree with TRBD1. The germline V gene encodes CDR1 MNHEY and CDR2 SMNVEV (reference sequence). The CDR3 consists of 16 residues. The V gene end was trimmed by 6 bases and the J gene end by 4 bases; junction bases not matched to a gene: 8. This CDR3 reads CASSMDRGDLNEKLFF. The CDR3 DNA follows: TGTGCCAGCAGCATGGACAGGGGGGATCTTAATGAAAAACTGTTTTTT.

The V call is TRBV2, the J call TRBJ2-2; TRBD2 is a possible D gene (7 bases). With 6 bases removed from V and 1 base from J, the gap between germline ends came to 18 bases. CDR3 length: 17 residues. Germline values: CDR1 SNHLY, CDR2 FYNNEI. CDR3 nucleotides: TGTGCCAGCAGCCCCTGGGGGGGGGCTAGGAACACCGGGGAGCTGTTTTTT. It specifies CASSPWGGARNTGELFF. The entire variable domain, with the rest obtained from reference TRBV2 and TRBJ2-2, is as follows: EPEVTQTPSHQVTQMGQEVILRCVPISNHLYFYWYRQILGQKVEFLVSFYNNEISEKSEIFDDQFSVERPDGSNFTLKIRSTKLEDSAMYFCASSPWGGARNTGELFFGEGSRLTVL.

The V gene is TRBV19, the J gene TRBJ2-3; 8 nucleotides match TRBD1. The CDR3 has 13 amino acids. V lost 8 bases to trimming and J lost 4 bases; unmatched junction nucleotides: 5. Per the germline V gene, CDR1 is LNHDA and CDR2 is SQIVND (reference sequence). The CDR3 nucleotides are TGTGCCAGTCGGCAGGGGGCTTCAGATACGCAGTATTTT. This gives the protein CASRQGASDTQYF.

This clone turned up a few times. J is TRBJ1-2 and V is TRBV19, with a tentative D call TRBD1 (6 bases). The CDR3 is 16 amino acids. V shed 3 bases and J shed 1 base, with 15 bases lying between them. Per the germline V gene, CDR1 is LNHDA and CDR2 is SQIVND (reference sequence). CDR3 sequence: CASSIHSDRLNYGYTF. CDR3 DNA sequence: TGTGCCAGTAGTATCCATAGCGACAGGCTTAACTATGGCTACACCTTC.

This chain joins TRBV28 and TRBJ2-7; 13 bases match TRBD2. The junction had 18 bases not matched to a gene; V was cut back by 3 bases and J by 1 base. CDR1 and CDR2 (germline): MDHEN, SYDVKM. CDR3 length: 21 amino acids. The CDR3 sequence: CASSFSFPDSLAGGPSYEQYF. CDR3 in DNA: TGTGCCAGCAGTTTTTCTTTCCCCGATTCACTAGCGGGAGGGCCATCCTACGAGCAGTACTTC. Full variable domain (remainder filled in from reference TRBV28 and TRBJ2-7): DVKVTQSSRYLVKRTGEKVFLECVQDMDHENMFWYRQDPGLGLRLIYFSYDVKMKEKGDIPEGYSVSREKKERFSLILESASTNQTSMYLCASSFSFPDSLAGGPSYEQYFGPGTRLTVT.

The rearrangement uses TRBV14 and TRBJ1-1; D is possibly TRBD1 (5 bases). Germline V gene lookup returns CDR1 SGHDN and CDR2 FVKESK. V was pared by 0 bases and J by 0 bases, with 11 bases between. The length of the CDR3 is 16 residues. CDR3 amino acids: CASSQDKGYMNTEAFF. CDR3 coding DNA: TGTGCCAGCAGCCAAGATAAGGGGTATATGAACACTGAAGCTTTCTTT.

The chain is built from TRBV5-1 and TRBJ2-2, with D possibly being TRBD1 (6 bases). CDR1 is SGHRS, CDR2 YFSETQ, per germline. The CDR3 is 15 amino acids. Trimming stripped 1 base from V and 7 bases from J, with 14 bases between. In DNA, the CDR3 is TGCGCCAGCAGCTTGTTGTCAGGGGTAGGCGGGGAGCTGTTTTTT. Its protein product is CASSLLSGVGGELFF.

This clone has a handful of counts. V gene TRBV27 combines with J gene TRBJ2-7, with TRBD1 matching over 8 bases. The CDR3 has 15 residues. Germline CDR1 reads MNHEY; CDR2 reads SMNVEV (reference sequence). The V gene end was trimmed by 4 bases and the J gene end by 2 bases; junction bases not matched to a gene: 7. The CDR3 loop reads CASSSLGQGPYEQYF. CDR3 coding DNA: TGTGCCAGCAGTTCCCTCGGACAGGGTCCCTACGAGCAGTACTTC.

This clone was recorded once. V usage is TRBV19 and J usage is TRBJ1-1; maybe TRBD1 (6 bases). There are 11 residues in the CDR3. V lost 4 bases and J lost 9, with 9 bases in between. Germline lookup yields CDR1 LNHDA and CDR2 SQIVND (reference sequence). CDR3 loop: CASSRGHKAFF. The CDR3 DNA sequence: TGTGCCAGTAGTAGGGGACACAAAGCTTTCTTT.

The gene calls are TRBV6-5 and TRBJ2-7; 11 bases align to TRBD2. The V segment lost 4 bases and the J segment 6 bases; nucleotides outside the gene matches: 8. Germline CDR1 MNHEY, CDR2 SVGAGI. This CDR3 region has 15 residues. CDR3 DNA: TGTGCCAGCAGTTCCATAGCGGGGGGGCAAAGCGAGCAGTACTTC. Its translation is CASSSIAGGQSEQYF.

The chain carries TRBV28 and TRBJ2-1; tentative D call: TRBD1 (6 bases). V was cut by 2 bases and J by 3 bases, with 14 bases left in between. The CDR3 extends over 16 amino acids. The germline V gene encodes CDR1 MDHEN and CDR2 SYDVKM. The CDR3 region has the DNA TGTGCCAGCAGTTTAAGGCAAGGACAGTTCTACAATGAGCAGTTCTTC. Protein: CASSLRQGQFYNEQFF.

The chain carries TRBV30 and TRBJ1-6; D is perhaps TRBD1 (5 bases). V lost 3 bases to trimming and J lost 8 bases, with 14 bases between them. The germline V gene encodes CDR1 GTSNPN and CDR2 SVGIG (reference sequence). The CDR3 extends over 14 amino acids. The CDR3 DNA sequence: TGTGCCTGGAGGGAAGGGGCCGGGCATTCACCCCTCCACTTT. It encodes CAWREGAGHSPLHF. The full variable domain, with the rest looked up from reference TRBV30 and TRBJ1-6, is SQTIHQWPATLVQPVGSPLSLECTVEGTSNPNLYWYRQAAGRGLQLLFYSVGIGQISSEVPQNLSASRPQDRQFILSSKKLLLSDSGFYLCAWREGAGHSPLHFGNGTRLTVT.